Each of the 29 T cell receptor beta chains below was sequenced from the same sample in a study of identical twins. TCRdb reprocessed the 5' RACE reads with MiXCR, giving one entry per CDR3 protein. Here the sample spans hundreds of thousands of distinct CDR3 sequences, approximately 13% being singletons. The data were also submitted as part of a second study, on yellow fever vaccine responses in identical twins.

What was sequenced was CD8+ T cells sorted from blood. These receptors all come from a woman aged 18-29 years in good health.

This clonotype was seen a handful of times. The V gene is TRBV7-9, the J gene TRBJ2-7, with 8 bases matching TRBD1. J gave up 1 base and V 5 bases, and 10 bases lay outside the gene matches. Per the germline V gene, CDR1 is SEHNR and CDR2 is FQNEAQ (reference sequence). CDR3 size: 16 residues. For the CDR3, the DNA is TGTGCCAGCAGCAACCCGACTGACAGGGGTTCCTACGAGCAGTACTTC. This encodes CASSNPTDRGSYEQYF.

Only a few counts were recorded for this clonotype. The rearrangement joins TRBV11-2 to TRBJ2-4, with 8 bases lining up with TRBD2. The CDR3 has 16 amino acids. Per the germline V gene, CDR1 is SGHAT and CDR2 is FQNNGV. After removal of 4 bases from V and 3 bases from J, the junction contained 8 bases not matched to a gene. The CDR3 reads CASSSNSGIVKNIQYF. The DNA of the CDR3 is TGTGCCAGCAGCTCCAATAGCGGGATCGTCAAAAACATTCAGTACTTC.

This clonotype was seen a handful of times. V is TRBV20-1 and J is TRBJ1-5; 9 bases are shared with TRBD1. J was trimmed by 4 bases and V by 0 bases; bases with no gene match: 7. The CDR3 runs to 16 residues. Per the germline V gene, CDR1 is DFQATT and CDR2 is SNEGSKA (reference sequence). In DNA, the CDR3 is TGCAGTGCTAGAGATCCACAGGGGGCTCTGAATCAGCCCCAGCATTTT. It translates to CSARDPQGALNQPQHF.

This rearrangement joins TRBV27 to TRBJ2-1; the D call may be TRBD1 or TRBD2 (6 bases each). V lost 7 bases, J lost 0 bases, and 10 bases lay in between. CDR3 size: 14 residues. CDR1 MNHEY and CDR2 SMNVEV come from the germline V gene (reference sequence). The DNA of the CDR3 is TGTGCCAGCATGGAGGGGGTCTCCTACAATGAGCAGTTCTTC. This codes for CASMEGVSYNEQFF.

The genes are TRBV24-1 and TRBJ2-7, with a tentative D call TRBD2 (6 bases). The V end was cut by 2 bases, the J end by 0 bases, with 10 bases between. The germline V gene encodes CDR1 KGHDR and CDR2 SFDVKD. CDR3 size: 15 residues. DNA for the CDR3: TGTGCCACCAGTGATTGCGGGACGGTCTCCTACGAGCAGTACTTC. Its translation is CATSDCGTVSYEQYF.

CDR3 sequence reads: CASRPGEVNTEAFF. The CDR3 DNA reads as TGTGCCAGCAGGCCAGGGGAGGTGAACACTGAAGCTTTCTTT. The V and J genes are TRBV6-1 and TRBJ1-1; TRBD1 is a possible D gene (6 bases). Between the trimmed V and J ends, which lost 6 bases and 0 bases, there was a span of 11 bases. Per the germline V gene, CDR1 is MNHNS and CDR2 is SASEGT. This CDR3 is 14 amino acids long.

V gene TRBV6-1 combines with J gene TRBJ2-2, with TRBD1 identical over 10 bases. Germline V gene lookup returns CDR1 MNHNS and CDR2 SASEGT. The CDR3 runs to 14 residues. V lost 10 bases to trimming and J lost 6 bases; unmatched junction nucleotides: 8. CDR3 sequence (DNA): TGTGCCACCGACCGGACAGGGGGTTCCGGGGAGCTGTTTTTT. It encodes CATDRTGGSGELFF.

This clonotype was seen ten or more times. J is TRBJ2-3 and V is TRBV27, with unresolved D. V was trimmed by 5 bases and J by 3 bases, leaving 6 bases between them. Germline V gene data show CDR1 as MNHEY and CDR2 as SMNVEV (reference sequence). The CDR3 runs 12 residues. CDR3 residues: CASSPRTDTQYF. The CDR3 DNA follows: TGTGCCAGCAGTCCACGGACAGATACGCAGTATTTT.

The chain is built from TRBV6-1 and TRBJ1-5; 9 bases agree with TRBD1. The CDR3 is made up of 16 amino acids. Trimming cost V 2 bases and J 4 bases; bases outside gene matches: 6. Germline CDR1 MNHNS, CDR2 SASEGT. The CDR3 is CASSELDRGSNQPQHF. CDR3 coding DNA: TGTGCCAGCAGTGAACTCGACAGGGGGTCGAATCAGCCCCAGCATTTT.

Remarks on this clonotype: With a much larger clone just one base away, this may be a read error. The chain employs TRBV27 and TRBJ2-3; 9 nucleotides line up with TRBD1. CDR3 length equals 15 residues. Germline trimming cut 4 bases from V and 7 bases from J; bases unmatched to any gene: 9. The V gene's germline CDR1 is MNHEY and CDR2 SMNVEV (reference sequence). CDR3 amino acids: CASSSSRDRAYTQYF. CDR3 in DNA: TGTGCCAGCAGTTCTAGCCGGGACAGGGCCTATACGCAGTATTTT.

This clonotype has only a few counts. The chain recombines TRBV10-3 with TRBJ2-2, with D perhaps matching TRBD1 or TRBD2 (5 bases each). CDR1 is ENHRY, CDR2 SYGVKD, per germline. The CDR3 runs to 16 residues. Trimming shortened V by 2 bases and J by 4 bases, and 14 bases separated the two germline ends. This CDR3 is CAISEPPGRSTGELFF. The CDR3 DNA follows: TGTGCCATCAGTGAGCCCCCGGGGCGAAGCACCGGGGAGCTGTTTTTT.

The chain links TRBV3-1 to TRBJ2-5; TRBD2 matches 10 bases. The CDR3 is made up of 17 amino acids. J lost 5 bases, V lost 1 base, and 10 bases had no gene match. Germline V gene data show CDR1 as LGHDT and CDR2 as YNNKEL (reference sequence). The CDR3 DNA reads as TGTGCCAGCAGCCAAGCCCTAGCGGGAGAAGGAGAGGAGACCCAGTACTTC. Amino acid sequence: CASSQALAGEGEETQYF.

This clonotype was counted a few times. This rearrangement joins TRBV12-3 or TRBV12-4 to TRBJ1-3; tentatively, D is TRBD1 (5 bases). The CDR3 is 14 amino acids. Trimming stripped 3 bases from V and 4 bases from J, with 10 bases between. The CDR3 nucleotides are TGTGCCAGCAGTTTCTCAGGGTTAGGAAACACCATATATTTT. Residues: CASSFSGLGNTIYF.

The V gene is TRBV7-9, the J gene TRBJ2-3; no clear D. Germline lookup yields CDR1 SEHNR and CDR2 FQNEAQ (reference sequence). This CDR3 comprises 12 residues. Between the trimmed V and J ends, which lost 4 bases and 4 bases, there was a span of 6 bases. The CDR3 protein is CASSYAADTQYF. Here the CDR3 DNA reads TGTGCCAGCAGCTACGCGGCAGATACGCAGTATTTT.

The chain joins TRBV9 to TRBJ1-6; D is ambiguous. This CDR3 spans 14 amino acids. From germline, CDR1 is SGDLS and CDR2 YYNGEE. With 3 bases removed from V and 7 bases from J, the gap between germline ends came to 11 bases. CDR3 sequence: CASSAARTNSPLHF. Here the CDR3 DNA reads TGTGCCAGCAGCGCCGCCAGGACCAATTCACCCCTCCACTTT.

At least ten counts were recorded for this clonotype. The chain combines TRBV5-1 with TRBJ1-1; possibly TRBD1 for D (5 bases). The germline gives CDR1 SGHRS, CDR2 YFSETQ. V was clipped by 0 bases and J by 1 base, with 13 bases between them. The CDR3 has 16 residues. The CDR3 is CASSLDPGKSNTEAFF. DNA of the CDR3: TGCGCCAGCAGCTTGGATCCAGGGAAATCGAACACTGAAGCTTTCTTT.

This clonotype appeared once. The junction shows a germline mismatch at one end, possibly a read error. The V call is TRBV12-3 or TRBV12-4, the J call TRBJ2-1, with 9 bases matching TRBD1. The CDR3 totals 15 residues. CDR3 loop: CTSSYPGTGLNEQFF. The CDR3 nucleotides read TGTACCAGCAGTTACCCCGGGACAGGGCTTAATGAGCAGTTCTTC.

The V and J genes are TRBV7-9 and TRBJ1-6; maybe TRBD1 (5 bases). CDR3 length equals 14 residues. Germline V gives CDR1 SEHNR, CDR2 FQNEAQ (reference sequence). The V and J ends lost 3 bases and 7 bases respectively, with 10 bases between them. CDR3 DNA: TGTGCCAGCAGCTTTGGAAGACAGAATTCACCCCTCCACTTT. This translates into CASSFGRQNSPLHF.

The chain has TRBV4-2 and TRBJ2-7, with D perhaps matching TRBD1 (5 bases). Trimming left V 0 bases short and J 5 bases short, with 20 bases between. The CDR3 runs to 17 residues. Germline-derived CDR1 and CDR2 are LGHNA and YNFKEQ. CDR3 residues: CASSQDSPQGYFDEQYV. CDR3 sequence (DNA): TGTGCCAGCAGCCAAGATAGCCCGCAGGGCTACTTCGACGAGCAGTACGTC.

This clonotype has more than one count but fewer than ten. This chain connects TRBV7-9 to TRBJ1-1, with no clear D. The germline V gene has CDR1 SEHNR and CDR2 FQNEAQ (reference sequence). The length of the CDR3 is 13 residues. Trimming left V 6 bases short and J 1 base short, with 9 bases between. CDR3 in DNA: TGTGCCAGCAGGGGAGACAAGAACACTGAAGCTTTCTTT. Protein: CASRGDKNTEAFF.

A few counts support this clonotype. The chain has TRBV7-9 and TRBJ1-1; D is possibly TRBD1 (6 bases). Germline CDR1 is SEHNR and CDR2 is FQNEAQ (reference sequence). The CDR3 runs to 16 residues. V dropped 2 bases and J dropped 1 base, with 14 bases sitting between them. CDR3 sequence (DNA): TGTGCCAGCAGCTTAACCACCGGACAGAAGAACACTGAAGCTTTCTTT. This codes for CASSLTTGQKNTEAFF.

This clonotype was counted a few times. The chain uses TRBV18 and TRBJ2-5; 8 bases agree with TRBD2. V lost 6 bases and J lost 5; bases outside the gene matches: 5. The CDR3 length is 13 residues. The germline V gene encodes CDR1 KGHSH and CDR2 LQKENI. The CDR3 loop is CASSTGRAETQYF. The CDR3 DNA follows: TGTGCCAGCTCCACCGGGAGGGCGGAGACCCAGTACTTC.

This clonotype was detected only a few times. The genes are TRBV20-1 and TRBJ2-3; the match to TRBD2 covers 10 bases. The CDR3 sequence is 14 residues long. The V segment lost 5 bases and the J segment 2 bases; nucleotides outside the gene matches: 4. Per germline, CDR1 DFQATT and CDR2 SNEGSKA (reference sequence). The CDR3 reads CSAQREGLTDTQYF. DNA of the CDR3: TGCAGTGCTCAGCGGGAGGGCCTCACAGATACGCAGTATTTT.

This clonotype has only a few counts. The chain couples TRBV29-1 to TRBJ2-3; tentatively, D is TRBD1 (6 bases). Trimming took off 4 bases at V and 2 bases at J, with 19 bases between the two ends. The CDR3 totals 16 residues. The germline gives CDR1 SQVTM, CDR2 ANQGSEA. The DNA of the CDR3 is TGCAGCGTTGTGGCCCGGCAGGGGCTATCCACAGATACGCAGTATTTT. It translates to CSVVARQGLSTDTQYF.

This clonotype was seen more than once but under ten times. The V call is TRBV29-1, the J call TRBJ2-1; the match to TRBD2 covers 7 bases. CDR1 and CDR2 (germline): SQVTM, ANQGSEA. The CDR3 runs 13 residues. V lost 6 bases and J lost 6; bases outside the gene matches: 8. In DNA form, the CDR3 reads TGCAGCGTGGCGGCGGGGGAGATCAATGAGCAGTTCTTC. Translated, it gives CSVAAGEINEQFF.

This clonotype was seen ten or more times. V and J are TRBV6-1 and TRBJ1-2; possible D gene TRBD1, 6 bases. V dropped 8 bases and J dropped 4 bases, with 17 bases sitting between them. The CDR3 loop spans 14 amino acids. Germline assignment: CDR1 MNHNS and CDR2 SASEGT. The DNA of the CDR3 is TGTGCCAGCCGCCAGGGAGGGGGGATCTATGGCTACACCTTC. Amino acid sequence: CASRQGGGIYGYTF.

This clonotype was detected ten times or more. This chain uses TRBV5-1 with TRBJ2-1; 13 positions match TRBD2. This CDR3 comprises 15 residues. V dropped 3 bases and J dropped 7; count of bases not matched to a gene: 4. Per the germline V gene, CDR1 is SGHRS and CDR2 is YFSETQ. CDR3 sequence: CASSSGLAGPNEQFF. The CDR3 region has the DNA TGCGCCAGCAGCTCGGGACTAGCGGGACCTAATGAGCAGTTCTTC.

The chain joins TRBV7-9 to TRBJ1-2; maybe TRBD1 (5 bases). CDR3 size: 15 residues. The germline V gene encodes CDR1 SEHNR and CDR2 FQNEAQ (reference sequence). V was cut by 1 base and J by 0 bases, with 9 bases left in between. CDR3 sequence: CASSLGDPTNYGYTF. In nucleotides, the CDR3 is TGTGCCAGCAGCTTAGGGGACCCTACTAACTATGGCTACACCTTC.

This chain links TRBV29-1 with TRBJ2-1; 9 nucleotides align to TRBD1. V lost 0 bases, J lost 3 bases, and 6 bases stayed unmatched. The length of the CDR3 is 16 residues. In germline, CDR1 is SQVTM, CDR2 ANQGSEA. Here the CDR3 DNA reads TGCAGCGTTGAAGATGGGACGGGACAGGGCTACAATGAGCAGTTCTTC. Protein: CSVEDGTGQGYNEQFF.